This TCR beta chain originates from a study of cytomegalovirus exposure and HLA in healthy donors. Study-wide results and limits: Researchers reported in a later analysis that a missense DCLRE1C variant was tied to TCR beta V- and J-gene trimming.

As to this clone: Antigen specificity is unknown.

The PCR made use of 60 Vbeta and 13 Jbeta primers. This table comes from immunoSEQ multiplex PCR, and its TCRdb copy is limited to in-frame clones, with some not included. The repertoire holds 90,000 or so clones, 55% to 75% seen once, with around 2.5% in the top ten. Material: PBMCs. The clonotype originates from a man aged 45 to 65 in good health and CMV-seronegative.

DNA for the CDR3: TGTGCCTGGAGTAGGGGCTCCTATAATTCACCCCTCCACTTT. It encodes CAWSRGSYNSPLHF. The chain joins TRBV30 to TRBJ1-6, with D possibly being TRBD1 (5 bases). Trimming took off 2 bases at V and 0 bases at J, with 5 bases between the two ends. The CDR3 is 14 residues long. CDR1 is GTSNPN, CDR2 SVGIG, per germline (reference sequence). Full variable domain (remainder filled in from reference TRBV30 and TRBJ1-6): SQTIHQWPATLVQPVGSPLSLECTVEGTSNPNLYWYRQAAGRGLQLLFYSVGIGQISSEVPQNLSASRPQDRQFILSSKKLLLSDSGFYLCAWSRGSYNSPLHFGNGTRLTVT.